This T cell receptor (beta chain) was captured by sequencing in a study of blood T cell repertoires in COVID-19. Study information: The United States, Italy and Spain were the sources of the acute and convalescent COVID-19 samples. PBMCs, B-cell-depleted T cells, or T cells provided the cDNA or gDNA that made up the material.

Authors' data handling: Reference gene primer amplification gave nucleated cell count estimates. Data came from immunoSEQ multiplex PCR; TCRdb stores just in-frame clones and leaves some out. That table is the source of V, J and clone size, and D and trimming were worked out from the DNA. The sample lists a few hundred thousand clones; roughly 90% were seen once. The ends lost 4 bases at V and 5 bases at J; junction bases unmatched: 2. CDR1 is SGHRS and CDR2 is YFSETQ in the germline V gene. The CDR3 contains 14 residues. Only one count was recorded for this clone. Sequencing input: peripheral blood. The source is a young man with active or convalescent COVID-19. V usage is TRBV5-1 and J usage is TRBJ1-4; 10 bases fit TRBD1. The CDR3 region has the DNA TGCGCCAGCAGCGTGGACAGGGGGAATGAAAAACTGTTTTTT. This gives the protein CASSVDRGNEKLFF.